This T cell receptor beta chain was captured by sequencing in a study of T cell responses to AZD1222 COVID-19 vaccine. Losses at the gene ends were 5 bases for V and 8 bases for J; bases not matched to a gene: 2. Germline assignment: CDR1 SGHTA and CDR2 FQGTGA. The CDR3 length is 13 residues. This clone was seen just once. Profiled with immunoSEQ multiplex PCR; TCRdb holds only in-frame clones, not every one. The table shows more than 90,000 clones, with roughly 90% occurring only once. V is TRBV7-3 and J is TRBJ1-6; TRBD1 matches at 8 bases. This TCR came from an adult who received the AZD1222 COVID-19 vaccine. The material sequenced was peripheral blood, taken 28 days after the second AZD1222 dose. Here the CDR3 DNA reads TGTGCCAGCAGCCCGGACAGGGATTCACCCCTCCACTTT. Its translation is CASSPDRDSPLHF.